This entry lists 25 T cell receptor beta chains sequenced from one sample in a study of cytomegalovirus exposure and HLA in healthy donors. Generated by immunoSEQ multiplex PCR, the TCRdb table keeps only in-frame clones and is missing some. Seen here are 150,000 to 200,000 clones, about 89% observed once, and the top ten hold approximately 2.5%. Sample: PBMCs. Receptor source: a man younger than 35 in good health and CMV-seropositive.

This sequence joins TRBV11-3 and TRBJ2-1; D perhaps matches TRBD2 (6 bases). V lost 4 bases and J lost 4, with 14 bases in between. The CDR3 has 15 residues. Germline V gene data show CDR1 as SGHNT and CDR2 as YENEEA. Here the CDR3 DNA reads TGTGCCAGCAGCTACCGGGACTCGGGGTACAATGAGCAGTTCTTC. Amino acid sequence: CASSYRDSGYNEQFF.

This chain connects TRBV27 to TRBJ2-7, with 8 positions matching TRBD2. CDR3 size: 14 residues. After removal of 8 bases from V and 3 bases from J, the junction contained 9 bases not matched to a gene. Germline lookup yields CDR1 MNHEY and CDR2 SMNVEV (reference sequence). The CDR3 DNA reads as TGTGCCAGCCCCCTGGGCGGGAGGAACTACGAGCAGTACTTC. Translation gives CASPLGGRNYEQYF.

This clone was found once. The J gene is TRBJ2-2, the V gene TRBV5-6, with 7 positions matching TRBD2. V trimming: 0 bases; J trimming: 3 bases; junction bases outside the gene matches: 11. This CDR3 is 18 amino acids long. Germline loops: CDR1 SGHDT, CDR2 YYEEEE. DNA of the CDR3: TGTGCCAGCAGCTTGGCCGGTAGCGGGTATCGGGACACCGGGGAGCTGTTTTTT. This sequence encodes CASSLAGSGYRDTGELFF.

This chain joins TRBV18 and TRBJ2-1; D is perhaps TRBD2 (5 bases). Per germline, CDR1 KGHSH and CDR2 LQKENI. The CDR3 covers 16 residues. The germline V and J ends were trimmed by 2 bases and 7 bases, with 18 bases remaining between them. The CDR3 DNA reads TGTGCCAGCTCACCAGAGGGTAAGGGAATATGGAATGAGCAGTTCTTC. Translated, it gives CASSPEGKGIWNEQFF.

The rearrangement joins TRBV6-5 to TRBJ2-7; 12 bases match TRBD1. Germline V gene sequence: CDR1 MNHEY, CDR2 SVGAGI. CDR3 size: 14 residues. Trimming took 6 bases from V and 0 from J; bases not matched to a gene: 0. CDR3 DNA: TGTGCCAGCAGGGGACAGGGGGCCTCCTACGAGCAGTACTTC. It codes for CASRGQGASYEQYF.

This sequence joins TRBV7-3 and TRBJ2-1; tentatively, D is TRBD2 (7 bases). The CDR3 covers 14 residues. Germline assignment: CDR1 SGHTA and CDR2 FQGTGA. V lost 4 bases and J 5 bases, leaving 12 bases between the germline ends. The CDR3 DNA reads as TGTGCCAGCAGCTCCCTCGGGGGGCACAATGAGCAGTTCTTC. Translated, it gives CASSSLGGHNEQFF.

The CDR3 sequence: CASRVGLWGGAGYTF. For the CDR3, the DNA is TGTGCCAGCAGGGTTGGACTCTGGGGGGGCGCGGGCTACACCTTC. V and J are TRBV28 and TRBJ1-2; possibly TRBD1 for D (6 bases). This CDR3 contains 15 residues. V lost 6 bases and J lost 8, with 22 bases in between. Germline V gene data show CDR1 as MDHEN and CDR2 as SYDVKM.

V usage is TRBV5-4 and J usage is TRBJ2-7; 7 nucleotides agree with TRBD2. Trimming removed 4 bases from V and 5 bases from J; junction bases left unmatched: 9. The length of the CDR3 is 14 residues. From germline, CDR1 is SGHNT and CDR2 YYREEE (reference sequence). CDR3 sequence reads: CASSITSDLHEQYF. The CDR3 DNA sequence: TGTGCCAGCAGCATAACTAGCGACCTCCACGAGCAGTACTTC.

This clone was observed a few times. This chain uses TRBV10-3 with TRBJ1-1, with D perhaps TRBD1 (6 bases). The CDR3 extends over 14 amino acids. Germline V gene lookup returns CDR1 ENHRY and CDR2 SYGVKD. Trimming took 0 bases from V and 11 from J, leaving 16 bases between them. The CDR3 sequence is CAISESFVGARAFF. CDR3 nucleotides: TGTGCCATCAGTGAGTCGTTTGTGGGGGCGCGGGCTTTCTTT.

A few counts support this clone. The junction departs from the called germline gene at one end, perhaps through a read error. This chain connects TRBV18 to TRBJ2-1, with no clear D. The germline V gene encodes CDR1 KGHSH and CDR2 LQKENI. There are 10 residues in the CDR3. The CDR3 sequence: CASSNNEQFF. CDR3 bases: TGTGCCAGCTCCAACAATGAGCAGTTCTTC.

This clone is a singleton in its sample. DNA for the CDR3: TGCAGCGTCGAAATGGGATCGGACAAAACCGTTGAAGCTTTCTTT. Its protein product is CSVEMGSDKTVEAFF. The chain recombines TRBV29-1 with TRBJ1-1, with D possibly TRBD1 on 5 matching bases. The germline V and J ends were trimmed by 6 bases and 7 bases, with 24 bases remaining between them. The CDR3 runs to 15 residues. Germline values: CDR1 SQVTM, CDR2 ANQGSEA.

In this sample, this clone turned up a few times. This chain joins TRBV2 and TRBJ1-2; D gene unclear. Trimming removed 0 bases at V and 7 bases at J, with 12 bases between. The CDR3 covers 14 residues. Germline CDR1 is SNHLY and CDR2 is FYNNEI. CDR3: CASSEASGIGGYTF. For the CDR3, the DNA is TGTGCCAGCAGTGAAGCGTCGGGGATAGGTGGCTACACCTTC.

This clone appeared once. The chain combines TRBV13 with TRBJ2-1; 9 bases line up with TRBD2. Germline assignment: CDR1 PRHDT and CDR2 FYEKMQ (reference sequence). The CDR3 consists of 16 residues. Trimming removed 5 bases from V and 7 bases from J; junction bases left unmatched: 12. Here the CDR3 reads CASSTPIAGDRNEQFF. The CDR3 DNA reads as TGTGCCAGCAGCACCCCAATAGCGGGAGATAGGAATGAGCAGTTCTTC.

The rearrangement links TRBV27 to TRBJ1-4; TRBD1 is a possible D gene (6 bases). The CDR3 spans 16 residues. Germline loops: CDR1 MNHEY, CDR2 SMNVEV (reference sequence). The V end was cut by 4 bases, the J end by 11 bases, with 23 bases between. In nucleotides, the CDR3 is TGTGCCAGCAGTTGGGGGCTGGCAGGTAGTATGAGGAAACTGTTTTTT. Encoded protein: CASSWGLAGSMRKLFF. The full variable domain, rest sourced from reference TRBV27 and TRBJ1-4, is EAQVTQNPRYLITVTGKKLTVTCSQNMNHEYMSWYRQDPGLGLRQIYYSMNVEVTDKGDVPEGYKVSRKEKRNFPLILESPSPNQTSLYFCASSWGLAGSMRKLFFGSGTQLSVL.

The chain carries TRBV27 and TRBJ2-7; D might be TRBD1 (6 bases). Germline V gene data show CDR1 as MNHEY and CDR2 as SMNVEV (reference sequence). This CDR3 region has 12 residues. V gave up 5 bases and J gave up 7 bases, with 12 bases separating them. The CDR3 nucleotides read TGTGCCAGCAGTGAACAGGGTCAAGAGCAGTACTTC. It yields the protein CASSEQGQEQYF.

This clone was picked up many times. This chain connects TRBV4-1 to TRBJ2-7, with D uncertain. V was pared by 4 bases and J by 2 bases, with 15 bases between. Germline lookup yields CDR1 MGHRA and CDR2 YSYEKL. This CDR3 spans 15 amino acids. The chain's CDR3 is CASSPSPLRAYEQYF. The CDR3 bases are TGCGCCAGCAGCCCCAGTCCACTTCGGGCCTACGAGCAGTACTTC.

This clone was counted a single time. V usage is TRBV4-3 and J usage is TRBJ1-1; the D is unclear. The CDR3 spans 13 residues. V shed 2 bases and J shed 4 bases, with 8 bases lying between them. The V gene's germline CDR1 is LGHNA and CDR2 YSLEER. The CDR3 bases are TGCGCCAGCAGCCAATACTCGGGCACTGAAGCTTTCTTT. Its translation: CASSQYSGTEAFF.

In DNA, the CDR3 is TGTGCCATCAGTGACACTCTTAACTATGGCTACACCTTC. Protein sequence: CAISDTLNYGYTF. This chain connects TRBV10-3 to TRBJ1-2; unclear D gene. The V gene lost 3 bases and the J gene lost 1 base, with 6 bases spanning the gap. Germline V gene sequence: CDR1 ENHRY, CDR2 SYGVKD. This CDR3 is built from 13 residues.

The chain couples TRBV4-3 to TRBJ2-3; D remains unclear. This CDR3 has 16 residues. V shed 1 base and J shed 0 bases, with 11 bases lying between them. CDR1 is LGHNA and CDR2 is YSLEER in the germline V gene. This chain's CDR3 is CASSQGARRSTDTQYF. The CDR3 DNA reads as TGCGCCAGCAGCCAAGGGGCGAGACGTAGCACAGATACGCAGTATTTT.

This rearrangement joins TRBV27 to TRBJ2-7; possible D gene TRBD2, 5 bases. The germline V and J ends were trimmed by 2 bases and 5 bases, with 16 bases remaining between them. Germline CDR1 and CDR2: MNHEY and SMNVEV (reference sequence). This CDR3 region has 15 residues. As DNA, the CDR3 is TGTGCCAGCAGTTTAGGTATGAGGGCCGACAACGAGCAGTACTTC. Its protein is CASSLGMRADNEQYF.

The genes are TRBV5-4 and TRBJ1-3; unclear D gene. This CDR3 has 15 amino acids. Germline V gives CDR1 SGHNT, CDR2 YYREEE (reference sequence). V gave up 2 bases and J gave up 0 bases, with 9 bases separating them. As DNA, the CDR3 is TGTGCCAGCAGCTTCGGACTGAGCTCTGGAAACACCATATATTTT. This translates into CASSFGLSSGNTIYF.

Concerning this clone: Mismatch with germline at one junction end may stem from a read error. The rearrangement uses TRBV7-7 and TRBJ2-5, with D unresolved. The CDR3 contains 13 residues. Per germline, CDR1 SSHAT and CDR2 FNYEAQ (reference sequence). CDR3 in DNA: TGTGCTAGCAGCTTAGGTGTACGGGAGACCCAGTACTTC. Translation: CASSLGVRETQYF.

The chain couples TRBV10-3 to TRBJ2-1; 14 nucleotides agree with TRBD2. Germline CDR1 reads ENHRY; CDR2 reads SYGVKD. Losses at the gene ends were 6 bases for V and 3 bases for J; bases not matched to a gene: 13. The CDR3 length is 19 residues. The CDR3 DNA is TGTGCCATCAGCCCTTCCGGGACTAGCGGGAGAGGTGGCTACAATGAGCAGTTCTTC. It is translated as CAISPSGTSGRGGYNEQFF.

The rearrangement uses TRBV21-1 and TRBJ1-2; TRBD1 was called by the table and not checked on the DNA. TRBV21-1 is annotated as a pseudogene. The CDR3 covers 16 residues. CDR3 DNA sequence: TGTGCCAGCAGCAGACGCACTCAGGGGAAGTACTATGGCTACACCTTC. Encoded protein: CASSRRTQGKYYGYTF.

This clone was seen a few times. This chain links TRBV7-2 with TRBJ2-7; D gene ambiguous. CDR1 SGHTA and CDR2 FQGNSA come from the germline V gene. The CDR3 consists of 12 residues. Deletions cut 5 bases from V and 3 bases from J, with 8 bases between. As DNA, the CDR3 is TGTGCCAGCAGCACTAACGGCTACGAGCAGTACTTC. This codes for CASSTNGYEQYF. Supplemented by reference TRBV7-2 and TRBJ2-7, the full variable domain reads GAGVSQSPSNKVTEKGKDVELRCDPISGHTALYWYRQSLGQGLEFLIYFQGNSAPDKSGLPSDRFSAERTGGSVSTLTIQRTQQEDSAVYLCASSTNGYEQYFGPGTRLTVT.